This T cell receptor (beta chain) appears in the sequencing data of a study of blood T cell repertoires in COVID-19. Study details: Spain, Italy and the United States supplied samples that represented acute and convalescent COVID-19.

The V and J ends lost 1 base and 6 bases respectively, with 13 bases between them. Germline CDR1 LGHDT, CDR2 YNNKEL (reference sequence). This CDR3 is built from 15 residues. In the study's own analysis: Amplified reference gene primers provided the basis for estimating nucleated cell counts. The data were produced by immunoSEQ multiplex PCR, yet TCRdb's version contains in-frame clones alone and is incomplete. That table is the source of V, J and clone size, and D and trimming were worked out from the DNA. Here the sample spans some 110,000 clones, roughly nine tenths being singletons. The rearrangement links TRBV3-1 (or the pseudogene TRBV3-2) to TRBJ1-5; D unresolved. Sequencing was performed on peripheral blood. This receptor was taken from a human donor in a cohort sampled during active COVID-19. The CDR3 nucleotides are TGTGCCAGCAGCCAAGGGTCTACCTCTGGTCAGCCCCAGCATTTT. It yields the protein CASSQGSTSGQPQHF.